A single TCR beta chain is shown here with its context. TCRdb's table, derived via immunoSEQ multiplex PCR, lists solely in-frame clones and lacks some. The sample holds roughly 45,000 clones, about 85% seen once. The record originates from a study of blood T cell repertoires in COVID-19. Germline-derived CDR1 and CDR2 are SQVTM and ANQGSEA. J gave up 1 base and V 1 base, and 6 bases lay outside the gene matches. The CDR3 has 16 amino acids. This receptor was identified in a woman aged 55-69 years with acute or convalescent COVID-19. What was sequenced was peripheral blood. The chain links TRBV29-1 to TRBJ2-5; 10 nucleotides match TRBD1. For the CDR3, the DNA is TGCAGCGTTGAAGCGAGACAGGGGGCCTTCCAAGAGACCCAGTACTTC. This sequence encodes CSVEARQGAFQETQYF.